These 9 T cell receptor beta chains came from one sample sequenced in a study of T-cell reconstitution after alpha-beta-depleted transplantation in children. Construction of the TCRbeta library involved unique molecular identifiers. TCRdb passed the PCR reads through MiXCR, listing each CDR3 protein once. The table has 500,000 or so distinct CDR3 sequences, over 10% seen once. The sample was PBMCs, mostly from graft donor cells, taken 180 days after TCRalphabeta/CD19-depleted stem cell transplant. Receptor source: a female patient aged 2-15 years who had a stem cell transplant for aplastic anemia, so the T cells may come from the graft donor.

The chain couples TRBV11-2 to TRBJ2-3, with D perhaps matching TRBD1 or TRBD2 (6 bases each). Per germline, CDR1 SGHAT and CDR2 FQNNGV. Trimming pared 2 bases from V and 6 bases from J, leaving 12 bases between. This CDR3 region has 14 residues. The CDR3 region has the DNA TGTGCCAGCAGCTTATGGGGGGCATCCGATACGCAGTATTTT. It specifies CASSLWGASDTQYF.

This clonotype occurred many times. CDR3 bases: TGCGCCAGCAGCTCCGAGTCTGGGTTCGAGCAGTACTTC. It codes for CASSSESGFEQYF. V and J are TRBV5-1 and TRBJ2-7, with no clear D. The CDR3 extends over 13 amino acids. Germline V lookup: CDR1 SGHRS, CDR2 YFSETQ. V lost 3 bases and J lost 6, with 13 bases in between.

The CDR3 DNA follows: TGTGCCAGCAGTTCCGGGACCCTACCCGTCACAGATACGCAGTATTTT. Translating gives CASSSGTLPVTDTQYF. The rearrangement links TRBV7-3 to TRBJ2-3; D is possibly TRBD1 or TRBD2 (5 bases each). CDR1 SGHTA and CDR2 FQGTGA come from the germline V gene. This CDR3 is built from 16 residues. V lost 6 bases to trimming and J lost 2 bases, with 18 bases between them.

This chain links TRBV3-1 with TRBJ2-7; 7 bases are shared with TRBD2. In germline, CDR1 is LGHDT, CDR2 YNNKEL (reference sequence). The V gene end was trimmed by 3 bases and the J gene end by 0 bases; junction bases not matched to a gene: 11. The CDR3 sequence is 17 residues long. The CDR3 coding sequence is TGTGCCAGCAGCCACAAGTTGGGCGGGACTACCTCCTACGAGCAGTACGTC. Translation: CASSHKLGGTTSYEQYV.

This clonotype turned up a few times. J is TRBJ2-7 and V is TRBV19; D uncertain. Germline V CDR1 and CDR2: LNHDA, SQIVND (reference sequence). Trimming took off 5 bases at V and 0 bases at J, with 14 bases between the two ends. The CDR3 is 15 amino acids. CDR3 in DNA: TGTGCCAGTAGTCCGAAAGGATCTCACTCCTACGAGCAGTACTTC. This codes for CASSPKGSHSYEQYF.

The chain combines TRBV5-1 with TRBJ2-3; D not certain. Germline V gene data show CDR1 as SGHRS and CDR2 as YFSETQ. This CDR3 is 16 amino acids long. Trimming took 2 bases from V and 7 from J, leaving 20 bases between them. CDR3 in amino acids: CASSLPNGILQYTQYF. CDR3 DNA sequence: TGCGCCAGCAGCTTACCTAACGGTATCCTCCAATATACGCAGTATTTT.

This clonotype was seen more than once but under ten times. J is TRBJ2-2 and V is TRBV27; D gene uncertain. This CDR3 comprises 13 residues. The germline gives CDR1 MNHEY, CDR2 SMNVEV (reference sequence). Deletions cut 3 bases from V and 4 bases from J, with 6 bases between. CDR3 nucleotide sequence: TGTGCCAGCAGTTTTGTGGGCACCGGGGAGCTGTTTTTT. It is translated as CASSFVGTGELFF.

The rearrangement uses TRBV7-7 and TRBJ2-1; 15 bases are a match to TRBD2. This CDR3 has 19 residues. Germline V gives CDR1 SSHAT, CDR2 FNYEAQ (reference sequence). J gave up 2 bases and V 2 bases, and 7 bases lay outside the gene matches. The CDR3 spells CASSLTSGLAGGPYNEQFF. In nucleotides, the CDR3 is TGTGCCAGCAGCTTAACTTCGGGACTAGCGGGAGGACCCTACAATGAGCAGTTCTTC.

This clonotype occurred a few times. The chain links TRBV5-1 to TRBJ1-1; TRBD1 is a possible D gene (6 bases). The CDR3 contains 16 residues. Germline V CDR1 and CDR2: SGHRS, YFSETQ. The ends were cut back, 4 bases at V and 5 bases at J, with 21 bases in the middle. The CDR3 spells CASSPPRGHSRTEAFF. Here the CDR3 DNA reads TGCGCCAGCAGCCCGCCTAGGGGACACTCAAGGACTGAAGCTTTCTTT. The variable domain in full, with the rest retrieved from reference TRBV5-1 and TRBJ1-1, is KAGVTQTPRYLIKTRGQQVTLSCSPISGHRSVSWYQQTPGQGLQFLFEYFSETQRNKGNFPGRFSGRQFSNSRSEMNVSTLELGDSALYLCASSPPRGHSRTEAFFGQGTRLTVV.